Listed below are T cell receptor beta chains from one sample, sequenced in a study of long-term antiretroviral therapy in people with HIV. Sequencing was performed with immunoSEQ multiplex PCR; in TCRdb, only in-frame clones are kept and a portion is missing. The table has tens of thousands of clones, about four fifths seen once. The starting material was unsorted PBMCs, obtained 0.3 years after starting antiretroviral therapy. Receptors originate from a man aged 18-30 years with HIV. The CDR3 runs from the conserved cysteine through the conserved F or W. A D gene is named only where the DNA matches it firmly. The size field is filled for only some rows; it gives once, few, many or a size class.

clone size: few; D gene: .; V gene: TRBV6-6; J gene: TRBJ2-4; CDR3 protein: CASGGPKNIQYF
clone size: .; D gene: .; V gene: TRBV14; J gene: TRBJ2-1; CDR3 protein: CASSQDLGGNEQFF
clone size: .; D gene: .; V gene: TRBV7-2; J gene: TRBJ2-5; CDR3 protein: CASSRQVETQYF
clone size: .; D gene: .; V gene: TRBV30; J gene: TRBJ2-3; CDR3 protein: CAWRVFGGTQYF
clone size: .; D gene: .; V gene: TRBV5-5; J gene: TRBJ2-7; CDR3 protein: CASSLKEGGSYEQYF
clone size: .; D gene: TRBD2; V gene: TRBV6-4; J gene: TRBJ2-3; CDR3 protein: CASSRTSGSTDTQYF
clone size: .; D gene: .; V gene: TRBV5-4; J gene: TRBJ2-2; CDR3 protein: CASSLWQAGSGELFF
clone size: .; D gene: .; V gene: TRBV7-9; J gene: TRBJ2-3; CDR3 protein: CASSPPDTDTQYF
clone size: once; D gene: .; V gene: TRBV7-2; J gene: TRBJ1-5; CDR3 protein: CASQLSNQPQHF
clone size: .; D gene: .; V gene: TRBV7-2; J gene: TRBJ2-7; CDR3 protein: CASTPRSSYEQYF
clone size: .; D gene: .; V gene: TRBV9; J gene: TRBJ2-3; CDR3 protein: CASSSRLVATDTQYF
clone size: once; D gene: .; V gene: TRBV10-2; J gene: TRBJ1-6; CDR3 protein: CASSENRENSPLHF
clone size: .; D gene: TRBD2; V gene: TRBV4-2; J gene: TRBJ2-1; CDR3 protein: CASSRRHGLAGASEQFF
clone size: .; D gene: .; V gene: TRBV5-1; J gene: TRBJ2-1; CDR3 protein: CASSPYSESNEQFF
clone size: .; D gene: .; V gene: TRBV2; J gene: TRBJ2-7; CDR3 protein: CASSEAWRREQYF
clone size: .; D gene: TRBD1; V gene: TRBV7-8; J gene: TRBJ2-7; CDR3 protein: CASSLATGVYEQYF
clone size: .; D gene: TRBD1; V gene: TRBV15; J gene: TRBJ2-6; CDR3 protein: CATSGGQSGANVLTF
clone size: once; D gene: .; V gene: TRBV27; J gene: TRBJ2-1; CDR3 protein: CAKGGGARCYNEQFF
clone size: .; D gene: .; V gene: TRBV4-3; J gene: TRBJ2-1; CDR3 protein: CASSQVRGGSYNEQFF
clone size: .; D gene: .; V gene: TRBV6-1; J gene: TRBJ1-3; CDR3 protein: CASSEGATGNTIYF
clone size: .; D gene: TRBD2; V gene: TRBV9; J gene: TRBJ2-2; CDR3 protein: CASSGRPGLVWATGELFF
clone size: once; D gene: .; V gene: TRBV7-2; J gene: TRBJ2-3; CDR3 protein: CASSFSQGGYTDTQYF
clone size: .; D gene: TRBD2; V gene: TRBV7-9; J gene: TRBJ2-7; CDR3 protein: CASSLGGGSKRERSQQYF
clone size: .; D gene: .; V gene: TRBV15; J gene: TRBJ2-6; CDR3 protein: CATINRDLSYSGANVLTF
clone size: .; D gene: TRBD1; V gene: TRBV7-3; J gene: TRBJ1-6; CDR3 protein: CASSPNSGQGFNSPLHF
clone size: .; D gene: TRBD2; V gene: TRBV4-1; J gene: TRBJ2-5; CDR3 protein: CASSPSSSGTQETQYF
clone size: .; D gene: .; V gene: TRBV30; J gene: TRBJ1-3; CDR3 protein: CAWTRPFDTIYF
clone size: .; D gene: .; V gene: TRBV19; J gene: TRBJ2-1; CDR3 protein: CASSIGGEPYNEQFF
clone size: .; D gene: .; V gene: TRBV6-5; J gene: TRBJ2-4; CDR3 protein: CASKGGGWNIQYF
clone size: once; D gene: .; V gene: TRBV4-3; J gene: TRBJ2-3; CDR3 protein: CASSQDRTPADTQYF